Listed below are T cell receptor beta chains from one sample, sequenced in a study of T cell changes during pregnancy in multiple sclerosis. TCRdb keeps only in-frame clones here, not all; method: immunoSEQ multiplex PCR. The sample yields 70,000 to 85,000 clones, around 92% seen once. The sequences come from peripheral blood, collected before pregnancy. The receptor set was obtained from a female donor with multiple sclerosis, enrolled in a pregnancy study. The CDR3 runs from the conserved cysteine through the conserved F or W. The order of the fields is CDR3 length, V gene, J gene, D gene, clone size, CDR3 protein, CDR3 DNA. A D gene is named only where the DNA matches it firmly. Not every row has a clone size; where given, it reads once, few, many or a size class.

length: 10; V: TRBV2; J: TRBJ2-1; D: -; size: -; CDR3: CATYGNEQFF; DNA: TGTGCCACCTATGGCAATGAGCAGTTCTTC
length: 12; V: TRBV2; J: TRBJ1-2; D: -; size: once; CDR3: CASTEGGYGYTF; DNA: TGTGCCAGCACTGAGGGGGGCTATGGCTACACCTTC
length: 13; V: TRBV9; J: TRBJ1-6; D: -; size: once; CDR3: CASSVEVGSPLHF; DNA: TGTGCCAGCAGCGTAGAAGTCGGGTCACCCCTCCACTTT
length: 13; V: TRBV7-9; J: TRBJ1-1; D: -; size: -; CDR3: CASSSSGDTEAFF; DNA: TGTGCCAGCAGCTCGTCAGGGGACACTGAAGCTTTCTTT
length: 13; V: TRBV6-1; J: TRBJ1-1; D: -; size: -; CDR3: CASSEEGETEAFF; DNA: TGTGCCAGCAGTGAAGAGGGGGAAACTGAAGCTTTCTTT
length: 16; V: TRBV2; J: TRBJ1-5; D: TRBD1; size: -; CDR3: CASSAQPGQANQPQHF; DNA: TGTGCCAGCAGTGCTCAACCCGGACAGGCAAATCAGCCCCAGCATTTT
length: 13; V: TRBV30; J: TRBJ2-3; D: TRBD2; size: -; CDR3: CASKAGSSNTQYF; DNA: TGTGCCAGCAAAGCGGGGTCCTCGAATACGCAGTATTTT
length: 15; V: TRBV7-2; J: TRBJ2-7; D: -; size: -; CDR3: CASTLGLAQSYEQYF; DNA: TGTGCCAGCACCTTGGGGTTAGCGCAATCCTACGAGCAGTACTTC
length: 13; V: TRBV5-1; J: TRBJ2-7; D: -; size: -; CDR3: CASSSPDTYEQYF; DNA: TGCGCCAGCAGCTCCCCCGACACGTACGAGCAGTACTTC
length: 14; V: TRBV7-9; J: TRBJ2-7; D: TRBD1; size: -; CDR3: CAIAGGHMSYEQYF; DNA: TGTGCCATCGCAGGGGGCCATATGAGCTACGAGCAGTACTTC
length: 20; V: TRBV12-5; J: TRBJ2-2; D: TRBD2; size: -; CDR3: CASGLVRLAGLLANTGELFF; DNA: TGTGCTAGTGGTTTGGTACGGCTAGCGGGCCTCCTCGCGAACACCGGGGAGCTGTTTTTT
length: 16; V: TRBV19; J: TRBJ1-1; D: -; size: -; CDR3: CASSIGRGAPLMGAFF; DNA: TGTGCCAGTAGTATAGGGCGGGGGGCGCCACTGATGGGTGCTTTCTTT
length: 14; V: TRBV7-9; J: TRBJ2-1; D: -; size: -; CDR3: CASPGGHSYNEQFF; DNA: TGTGCCAGCCCCGGGGGGCATTCCTACAATGAGCAGTTCTTC
length: 15; V: TRBV19; J: TRBJ1-4; D: TRBD1; size: -; CDR3: CASQDRGTTNEKLFF; DNA: TGTGCCAGTCAGGACAGGGGAACAACTAATGAAAAACTGTTTTTT
length: 14; V: TRBV7-6; J: TRBJ2-7; D: -; size: once; CDR3: CASSLARSRDEQYF; DNA: TGTGCCAGCAGCTTAGCGCGGTCCCGAGACGAGCAGTACTTC
length: 11; V: TRBV18; J: TRBJ2-3; D: -; size: -; CDR3: CASSPADTQYF; DNA: TGTGCCAGCTCACCCGCAGATACGCAGTATTTT
length: 14; V: TRBV6-5; J: TRBJ1-5; D: -; size: -; CDR3: CASNPWGSNQPQHF; DNA: TGTGCCAGCAACCCATGGGGCAGCAATCAGCCCCAGCATTTT
length: 16; V: TRBV2; J: TRBJ2-2; D: TRBD1; size: -; CDR3: CASSEDVTGKTGELFF; DNA: TGTGCCAGCAGTGAAGATGTGACAGGGAAGACCGGGGAGCTGTTTTTT
length: 15; V: TRBV13; J: TRBJ2-2; D: -; size: -; CDR3: CASSLDRAGTGELFF; DNA: TGTGCCAGCAGCTTAGACAGGGCCGGCACCGGGGAGCTGTTTTTT
length: 15; V: TRBV5-1; J: TRBJ2-3; D: TRBD1; size: -; CDR3: CASSLGPTGANTQYF; DNA: TGCGCCAGCAGCTTGGGACCTACAGGGGCAAATACGCAGTATTTT
length: 15; V: TRBV7-8; J: TRBJ1-1; D: TRBD1; size: -; CDR3: CASNTPGQVNTEAFF; DNA: TGTGCCAGCAACACTCCGGGACAGGTTAACACTGAAGCTTTCTTT
length: 13; V: TRBV30; J: TRBJ2-5; D: -; size: once; CDR3: CAWSRGLGETQYF; DNA: TGTGCCTGGAGTAGGGGCCTGGGGGAGACCCAGTACTTC